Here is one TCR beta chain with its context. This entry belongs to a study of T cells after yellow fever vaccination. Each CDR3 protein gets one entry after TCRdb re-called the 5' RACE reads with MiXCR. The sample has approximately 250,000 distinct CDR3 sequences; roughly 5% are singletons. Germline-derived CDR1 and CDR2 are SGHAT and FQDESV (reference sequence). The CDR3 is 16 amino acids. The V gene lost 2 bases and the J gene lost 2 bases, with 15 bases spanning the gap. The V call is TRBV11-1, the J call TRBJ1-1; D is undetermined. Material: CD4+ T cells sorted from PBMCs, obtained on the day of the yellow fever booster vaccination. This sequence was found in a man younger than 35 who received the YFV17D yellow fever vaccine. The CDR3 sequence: CASSLMVTARNTEAFF. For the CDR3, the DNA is TGTGCCAGCAGCTTAATGGTTACAGCTCGAAACACTGAAGCTTTCTTT.